This TCR beta chain was profiled in a study of molecular identifiers for immune sequencing clone quantification. Study results and limitations: Highly expanded clone sizes could be underestimated by identical TCR molecules that share a barcode.

This clonotype was detected many times. The antigen remains unidentified. One entry per CDR3 protein results from TCRdb running MiXCR on the PCR reads. Among about 510,000 distinct CDR3 sequences listed, over 20% were seen once. The CDR3 totals 14 residues. Germline CDR1 MGHDK, CDR2 SYGVNS. Trimming removed 1 base at V and 0 bases at J, with 7 bases between. V usage is TRBV25-1 and J usage is TRBJ2-7; TRBD1 or TRBD2 may be the D gene (5 bases each). The source material was naive CD8+ T cells from blood, with Jurkat cell RNA spiked in. Subset here: FACS-sorted CD8+CD4-CCR7+CD45RA+ naive T cells. The sequence derives from a human donor in good health. Some libraries in this study had Jurkat cell RNA spiked in. The chain's CDR3 is CASSEWGTSYEQYF. The CDR3 DNA reads TGTGCCAGCAGTGAATGGGGGACCTCCTACGAGCAGTACTTC.